Following are 7 T cell receptor beta chains from one sample sequenced in a study of T cells in Graves' hyperthyroidism and ophthalmopathy. Researchers took RNA transcripts and amplified the TCR beta CDR3 regions from them. The TCR CDR3 first-round RT-PCR relied on the HTBI primer set. Via MiXCR, TCRdb re-called the multiplex PCR reads, giving one row per CDR3 protein. The table has roughly 560,000 distinct CDR3 sequences, roughly 14% seen once; the top ten hold roughly 4.5%. The sequenced sample was blood. The receptors shown here come from a woman in her 40s with Graves' ophthalmopathy.

The sample holds a few counts of this clonotype. The V and J genes are TRBV6-1 and TRBJ1-1; D is unclear. The V and J ends lost 6 bases and 8 bases respectively, with 13 bases between them. Germline CDR1 MNHNS, CDR2 SASEGT. This CDR3 is 12 amino acids long. CDR3 in DNA: TGTGCCAGCAGGGAGGACCGTCCGGAAGCTTTCTTT. Protein: CASREDRPEAFF.

The chain has TRBV27 and TRBJ2-5, with TRBD2 as a possible D gene (6 bases). CDR3 length: 15 amino acids. The germline gives CDR1 MNHEY, CDR2 SMNVEV (reference sequence). Trimming shortened V by 6 bases and J by 4 bases, and 18 bases separated the two germline ends. CDR3: CASRRRGALGETQYF. For the CDR3, the DNA is TGTGCCAGCAGGAGACGCGGGGCTTTGGGAGAGACCCAGTACTTC.

This clonotype showed up many times. The rearrangement joins TRBV28 to TRBJ2-7, with 7 bases lining up with TRBD2. Germline CDR1 and CDR2: MDHEN and SYDVKM. After removal of 7 bases from V and 6 bases from J, the junction contained 12 bases not matched to a gene. CDR3 length equals 14 residues. In nucleotides, the CDR3 is TGTGCCAGCACTTTGGTGGGAGGGTCTGGCGAGCAGTACTTC. It is translated as CASTLVGGSGEQYF.

This clonotype has more than one count but fewer than ten. The genes are TRBV18 and TRBJ1-1, with 8 bases lining up with TRBD1. The CDR3 contains 14 residues. Trimming took 2 bases from V and 4 from J; bases not matched to a gene: 3. Germline V gene sequence: CDR1 KGHSH, CDR2 LQKENI. The CDR3 DNA follows: TGTGCCAGCTCACCATGGCAGGGGGCCACTGAAGCTTTCTTT. This encodes CASSPWQGATEAFF. Using reference TRBV18 and TRBJ1-1 for the parts outside the CDR3, the full variable domain is NAGVMQNPRHLVRRRGQEARLRCSPMKGHSHVYWYRQLPEEGLKFMVYLQKENIIDESGMPKERFSAEFPKEGPSILRIQQVVRGDSAAYFCASSPWQGATEAFFGQGTRLTVV.

This clonotype came up many times. With a much larger clone just one base away, this may be a read error. This chain links TRBV28 with TRBJ2-2; the D gene is possibly TRBD1 (5 bases). Germline loops: CDR1 MDHEN, CDR2 SYDVKM. V lost 5 bases and J 4 bases, leaving 11 bases between the germline ends. This CDR3 is 14 amino acids long. The CDR3 DNA reads TGTGCCAGCAGTCCCGACAGACGCACCGGGGAGCTGTTTTTT. It is translated as CASSPDRRTGELFF.

To note about this clonotype: One junction end does not reproduce the germline sequence, and a read error may be involved. This chain joins TRBV3-1 and TRBJ1-1, with D hard to call. CDR1 and CDR2 (germline): LGHDT, YNNKEL (reference sequence). The CDR3 is made up of 13 amino acids. The DNA for the CDR3 is TGTGCCAGCAACCAAGATTGGGACACTGAAGCTTTCTTT. Encoded protein: CASNQDWDTEAFF.

The chain uses TRBV5-1 and TRBJ2-2; D is unresolved. This CDR3 contains 15 residues. Per the germline V gene, CDR1 is SGHRS and CDR2 is YFSETQ. V lost 0 bases and J lost 4, with 10 bases in between. CDR3 sequence: CASSLGHQATGELFF. The CDR3 bases are TGCGCCAGCAGCTTGGGGCACCAAGCCACCGGGGAGCTGTTTTTT.